This T cell receptor (beta chain) was sequenced during a study of brain T cells in children with intractable seizures. The CDR3 consists of 14 residues. The germline V gene has CDR1 SGHDN and CDR2 FVKESK. V was shortened by 3 bases and J by 0 bases, with 6 bases between the two germline ends. TCRdb's copy holds only in-frame clones and misses some; the assay was immunoSEQ multiplex PCR. The repertoire includes about 41,000 clones, around nine tenths of them detected once, and approximately 6% sits in the top ten. To note about this clone: The antigen is unknown.

Surgery cases with the highest brain T cell transcript signatures were chosen for sequencing. Study-level results: Viral specificity was inferred only from CDR3 similarity; HCMV serostatus was unknown.

This TCR was sampled from a girl aged 2-9 years with tuberous sclerosis and intractable seizures. Sequenced material: peripheral blood, taken at surgery. V and J are TRBV14 and TRBJ1-3, with D unresolved. The CDR3 coding sequence is TGTGCCAGCAGCCATACCTACTCTGGAAACACCATATATTTT. Translating gives CASSHTYSGNTIYF. Full variable domain (outside the CDR3, taken from reference TRBV14 and TRBJ1-3): EAGVTQFPSHSVIEKGQTVTLRCDPISGHDNLYWYRRVMGKEIKFLLHFVKESKQDESGMPNNRFLAERTGGTYSTLKVQPAELEDSGVYFCASSHTYSGNTIYFGEGSWLTVV.